The rows below give T cell receptor beta chains drawn from one sample of a study of T-cell memory formation after mild COVID-19. TCRdb fed the 5' RACE reads into MiXCR, producing one record per CDR3 protein. The table records approximately 390,000 distinct CDR3 sequences, 16% of them present only once. Source material: PBMCs or a T cell subset sorted from them (not recorded which). The receptors here all came from a man aged 18 to 35 who had mild COVID-19 (a few samples of this study predate the infection). Cell type and time point are not known. Both conserved end residues are trimmed from each CDR3.

V: TRBV7-9
J: TRBJ2-7
CDR3: ASSAGLYEQY

V: TRBV9
J: TRBJ2-2
CDR3: ASSYGTGGLGGELF

V: TRBV27
J: TRBJ2-7
CDR3: ASRYFASGTGGSYEQY

V: TRBV9
J: TRBJ1-1
CDR3: ASSVVYRRFRTEAF

V: TRBV20-1
J: TRBJ2-3
CDR3: SAREKRTDTQY

V: TRBV5-1
J: TRBJ2-3
CDR3: ASSLGRDRGRTDTQY

V: TRBV27
J: TRBJ2-3
CDR3: ASRVLEFGTDTQY

V: TRBV5-1
J: TRBJ2-1
CDR3: ASSALTSGGAREQF

V: TRBV24-1
J: TRBJ2-3
CDR3: ATSDPRAREGLTDTQY

V: TRBV7-3
J: TRBJ2-2
CDR3: ASSALLNTGELF

V: TRBV4-1
J: TRBJ1-1
CDR3: ASSQTPGVEAF

V: TRBV7-9
J: TRBJ2-1
CDR3: ASSSVRLLQRGSDNEQF

V: TRBV7-2
J: TRBJ2-2
CDR3: ASSLGLAGAGGELF

V: TRBV2
J: TRBJ1-1
CDR3: ASFRVGTEAF

V: TRBV15
J: TRBJ2-1
CDR3: ATSRDAGTQPYNEQF

V: TRBV20-1
J: TRBJ2-2
CDR3: SARDRGTDTGELF

V: TRBV6-2/TRBV6-3
J: TRBJ1-5
CDR3: ASLRGYNQPQH

V: TRBV20-1
J: TRBJ1-2
CDR3: SAIDSVNYGYT

V: TRBV4-1
J: TRBJ2-6
CDR3: ASSQPRQSGANVLT

V: TRBV7-2
J: TRBJ1-4
CDR3: ASSSTTGTELF

V: TRBV4-3
J: TRBJ1-3
CDR3: ASSRTYPGFQEGNTIY

V: TRBV4-3
J: TRBJ1-5
CDR3: ASSQDLGGVRPQH

V: TRBV6-6
J: TRBJ1-2
CDR3: ASSGTAYGYT

V: TRBV19
J: TRBJ1-1
CDR3: ASRMTGGRGSTEAF

V: TRBV7-3
J: TRBJ1-1
CDR3: ASSPDRDSEAF

V: TRBV6-5
J: TRBJ2-5
CDR3: ASERYRGRRETQY

V: TRBV7-3
J: TRBJ1-5
CDR3: ASDGTGNSNQPQH

V: TRBV12-3/TRBV12-4
J: TRBJ2-1
CDR3: ASSQNRGDNEQF

V: TRBV12-3/TRBV12-4
J: TRBJ2-3
CDR3: ASRAQGGGTQY

V: TRBV23-1
J: TRBJ2-2
CDR3: ASSPNRGTGELF

V: TRBV7-9
J: TRBJ1-1
CDR3: ASSPWGGVDTEAF

V: TRBV6-2/TRBV6-3
J: TRBJ1-2
CDR3: ASSDFPGSSLYT

V: TRBV11-2
J: TRBJ1-5
CDR3: ASSPDRLGQPQH

V: TRBV5-4
J: TRBJ2-5
CDR3: ASSYRGAETQY

V: TRBV21-1
J: TRBJ2-3
CDR3: ASSKGRTDTQY

V: TRBV18
J: TRBJ2-1
CDR3: ASSADRSYNEQF

V: TRBV5-1
J: TRBJ1-1
CDR3: ASETGQGAEMPMNTEAF

V: TRBV19
J: TRBJ1-4
CDR3: ASRARGEKLF

V: TRBV4-3
J: TRBJ1-5
CDR3: ASSQETGGQPQH

V: TRBV5-1
J: TRBJ1-5
CDR3: ASSLIPGQGYQPQH

V: TRBV7-2
J: TRBJ2-3
CDR3: ASSLVRATDTQY

V: TRBV12-3/TRBV12-4
J: TRBJ1-6
CDR3: ASSFGQGNNSPLH

V: TRBV29-1
J: TRBJ2-4
CDR3: SADVAKNIQY

V: TRBV28
J: TRBJ1-1
CDR3: ASSLNPTGNTEAF